The 7 T cell receptor beta chains given below trace back to one sample, sequenced in a study of molecular identifiers for immune sequencing clone quantification. One entry per CDR3 protein, called by TCRdb with MiXCR from the PCR reads. Here the sample spans approximately 590,000 distinct CDR3 sequences, 25% being singletons. Sequenced sample: naive CD8+ T cells from blood, with Jurkat cell RNA spiked in. Subset reported: FACS-sorted CD8+CD4-CCR7+CD45RA+ naive T cells. Receptors originate from a human donor in good health. Some libraries in this study had Jurkat cell RNA spiked in.

This clonotype was detected ten times or more. The chain joins TRBV28 to TRBJ1-1, with TRBD1 as a possible D gene (5 bases). Trimming removed 5 bases at V and 1 base at J, with 8 bases between. The CDR3 consists of 13 residues. Germline CDR1 and CDR2: MDHEN and SYDVKM. CDR3 in amino acids: CASSETENTEAFF. CDR3 bases: TGTGCCAGCAGTGAGACAGAGAACACTGAAGCTTTCTTT.

This clonotype was counted ten times or more. This chain uses TRBV12-3 or TRBV12-4 with TRBJ2-5; D not certain. Trimming removed 6 bases at V and 0 bases at J, with 11 bases between. The CDR3 has 14 residues. For the CDR3, the DNA is TGTGCCAGCAGATTGAGGTCCTACCAAGAGACCCAGTACTTC. Translating gives CASRLRSYQETQYF.

This chain connects TRBV4-3 to TRBJ1-1, with 10 positions matching TRBD1. The CDR3 is 16 residues long. CDR1 and CDR2 (germline): LGHNA, YSLEER. The ends lost 4 bases at V and 0 bases at J; junction bases unmatched: 5. This CDR3 is CASSPRTGGMNTEAFF. The CDR3 nucleotides read TGCGCCAGCAGCCCACGGACAGGGGGTATGAACACTGAAGCTTTCTTT.

There are many counts of this clonotype. The chain links TRBV5-4 to TRBJ2-7; maybe TRBD1 (6 bases). The ends were cut back, 0 bases at V and 5 bases at J, with 18 bases in the middle. This CDR3 has 16 residues. Germline V lookup: CDR1 SGHNT, CDR2 YYREEE (reference sequence). The CDR3: CASSLESGTTRDEQYF. DNA for the CDR3: TGTGCCAGCAGCTTGGAGTCCGGGACAACTCGGGACGAGCAGTACTTC. Drawing the rest from reference TRBV5-4 and TRBJ2-7, the complete variable domain is ETGVTQSPTHLIKTRGQQVTLRCSSQSGHNTVSWYQQALGQGPQFIFQYYREEENGRGNFPPRFSGLQFPNYSSELNVNALELDDSALYLCASSLESGTTRDEQYFGPGTRLTVT.

This clonotype was counted once. It may be a read error: a sequence one base away is much more abundant. The rearrangement joins TRBV3-1 to TRBJ1-5, with TRBD1 matching over 10 bases. The CDR3 loop spans 15 amino acids. Germline V lookup: CDR1 LGHDT, CDR2 YNNKEL (reference sequence). The CDR3 loop reads CASSQGQGKTQPQRF. In DNA, the CDR3 is TGTGCCAGCAGCCAGGGACAGGGGAAAACTCAGCCCCAGCGTTTT.

This clonotype was found many times. The gene calls are TRBV20-1 and TRBJ1-2, with 7 nucleotides matching TRBD1. Looked up from germline, CDR1 is DFQATT and CDR2 is SNEGSKA (reference sequence). The CDR3 is 17 residues long. The ends lost 0 bases at V and 4 bases at J; junction bases unmatched: 14. The DNA of the CDR3 is TGCAGTGCTAGAGATCTAGAGGGGGCAGCAAACTTCTATGGCTACACCTTC. As protein: CSARDLEGAANFYGYTF.

Details on this clonotype: A much larger clone sits a single nucleotide away, making a read error possible. The CDR3 does not end in the conserved phenylalanine or tryptophan, so this is likely a read error. This chain joins TRBV12-5 and TRBJ1-1; tentative D call: TRBD1 (6 bases). The CDR3 runs 14 residues. Between the trimmed V and J ends, which lost 6 bases and 1 base, there was a span of 12 bases. Germline assignment: CDR1 LGHNT and CDR2 FRNRAP. CDR3 residues: CASGRTVTNTEAFY. The CDR3 DNA sequence: TGTGCTAGTGGACGGACAGTGACGAACACTGAAGCTTTCTAT.